The rows below give T cell receptor beta chains drawn from one sample of a study of blood T cell repertoires in COVID-19. Generated by immunoSEQ multiplex PCR, the TCRdb table keeps only in-frame clones and is missing some. The sample records 80,000 or so clones, around 80% being singletons. Material: peripheral blood. These receptors were obtained from a human donor in a cohort sampled during active COVID-19. CDR3s include the opening cysteine and the closing phenylalanine or tryptophan. D genes are given only for firm matches. A row's size may be missing; if present it is once, few, many or a size class.

D gene: TRBD1; clone size: -; V gene: TRBV6-6; J gene: TRBJ1-1; CDR3 DNA: TGTGCCAGCAGTCACCCGACAGGGGGCCTGCGGATCCGGACTGAAGCTTTCTTT; CDR3 protein: CASSHPTGGLRIRTEAFF
D gene: -; clone size: few; V gene: TRBV6-5; J gene: TRBJ1-5; CDR3 DNA: TGTGCCAGCAGCTCCCCAGGGGAGCCCCAGCATTTT; CDR3 protein: CASSSPGEPQHF
D gene: TRBD2; clone size: -; V gene: TRBV5-1; J gene: TRBJ2-7; CDR3 DNA: TGCGCCAGCAGCTTGGCCAGTCTAGCGGGAGAGCAGTACTTC; CDR3 protein: CASSLASLAGEQYF
D gene: -; clone size: -; V gene: TRBV5-4; J gene: TRBJ2-7; CDR3 DNA: TGTGCCAGCAGCTTGGGACTCCTAACCTACGAGCAGTACTTC; CDR3 protein: CASSLGLLTYEQYF
D gene: -; clone size: -; V gene: TRBV6-6; J gene: TRBJ2-7; CDR3 DNA: TGTGCCAGCAGCCCCCAACTATACGAGCAGTACTTC; CDR3 protein: CASSPQLYEQYF
D gene: TRBD1; clone size: -; V gene: TRBV7-9; J gene: TRBJ1-2; CDR3 DNA: TGTGCCAGCAGGGAGACAGGGAGGGGCTACACCTTC; CDR3 protein: CASRETGRGYTF
D gene: TRBD2; clone size: -; V gene: TRBV7-2; J gene: TRBJ2-7; CDR3 DNA: TGTGCCAGCAGCCCGGGTAGCGGGGGGACCTACGAGCAGTACTTC; CDR3 protein: CASSPGSGGTYEQYF
D gene: TRBD1; clone size: -; V gene: TRBV5-1; J gene: TRBJ2-5; CDR3 DNA: TGCGCCAGCAGCCTGTCGATTAGGGGGCAGGAGACCCAGTACTTC; CDR3 protein: CASSLSIRGQETQYF
D gene: TRBD1; clone size: -; V gene: TRBV5-1; J gene: TRBJ1-3; CDR3 DNA: TGCGCCAGCACGAAGGGGGCGCGCGGAAACACCATATATTTT; CDR3 protein: CASTKGARGNTIYF
D gene: TRBD2; clone size: -; V gene: TRBV10-1; J gene: TRBJ2-3; CDR3 DNA: TGCGCCAGCAGTGAGTACGGCGGGGGGGACACAGATACGCAGTATTTT; CDR3 protein: CASSEYGGGDTDTQYF
D gene: -; clone size: -; V gene: TRBV7-8; J gene: TRBJ2-7; CDR3 DNA: TGTGCCAGCAGCTTGCGATTAGCGCAGTCCCCCGAGCAGTACTTC; CDR3 protein: CASSLRLAQSPEQYF
D gene: -; clone size: -; V gene: TRBV4-2; J gene: TRBJ2-6; CDR3 DNA: TGTGCCAGCAGCCGGGGGGGCGGGGCGTCCTCTGGGGCCAACGTCCTGACTTTC; CDR3 protein: CASSRGGGASSGANVLTF
D gene: TRBD1; clone size: -; V gene: TRBV25-1; J gene: TRBJ1-1; CDR3 DNA: TGTGCCAGCAGTCCAAGACAGGGGGGCACTGAAGCTTTCTTT; CDR3 protein: CASSPRQGGTEAFF
D gene: -; clone size: -; V gene: TRBV6-6; J gene: TRBJ1-1; CDR3 DNA: TGTGCCAGCAGCAAACCCCCCGGGGATGAAGCTTTCTTT; CDR3 protein: CASSKPPGDEAFF